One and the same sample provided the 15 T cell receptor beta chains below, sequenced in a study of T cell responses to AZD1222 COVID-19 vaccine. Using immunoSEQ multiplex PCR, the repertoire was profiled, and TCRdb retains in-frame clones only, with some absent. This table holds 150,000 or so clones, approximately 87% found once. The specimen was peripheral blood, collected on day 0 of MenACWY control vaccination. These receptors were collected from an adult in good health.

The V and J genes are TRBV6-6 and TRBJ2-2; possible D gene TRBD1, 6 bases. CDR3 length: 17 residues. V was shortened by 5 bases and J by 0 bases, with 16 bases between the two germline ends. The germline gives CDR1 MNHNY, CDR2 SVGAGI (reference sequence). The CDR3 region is CASSPAGEYANTGELFF. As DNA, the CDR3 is TGTGCCAGCAGTCCCGCAGGGGAGTATGCGAACACCGGGGAGCTGTTTTTT.

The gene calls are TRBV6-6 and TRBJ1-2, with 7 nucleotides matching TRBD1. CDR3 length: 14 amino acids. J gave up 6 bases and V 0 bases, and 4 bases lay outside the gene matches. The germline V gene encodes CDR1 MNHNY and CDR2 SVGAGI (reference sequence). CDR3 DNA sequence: TGTGCCAGCAGTTACTCCAGGGGGGAGGATGGCTACACCTTC. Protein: CASSYSRGEDGYTF.

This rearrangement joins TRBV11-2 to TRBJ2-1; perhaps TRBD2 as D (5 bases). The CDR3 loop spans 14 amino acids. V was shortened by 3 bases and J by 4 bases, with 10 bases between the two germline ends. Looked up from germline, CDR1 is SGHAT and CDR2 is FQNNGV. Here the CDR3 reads CASSLSGRYNEQFF. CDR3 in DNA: TGTGCCAGCAGCTTGAGCGGACGATACAATGAGCAGTTCTTC.

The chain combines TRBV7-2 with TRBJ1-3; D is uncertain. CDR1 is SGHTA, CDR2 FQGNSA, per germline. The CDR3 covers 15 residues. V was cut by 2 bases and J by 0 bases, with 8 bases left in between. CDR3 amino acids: CASSLLLDSGNTIYF. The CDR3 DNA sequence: TGTGCCAGCAGCTTACTACTCGACTCTGGAAACACCATATATTTT.

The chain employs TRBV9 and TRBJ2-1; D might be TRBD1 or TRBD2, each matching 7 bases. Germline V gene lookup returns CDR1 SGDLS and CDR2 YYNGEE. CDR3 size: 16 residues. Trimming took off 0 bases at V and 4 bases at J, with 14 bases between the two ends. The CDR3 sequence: CASSVGEGARYNEQFF. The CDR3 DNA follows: TGTGCCAGCAGCGTAGGGGAGGGGGCGCGTTACAATGAGCAGTTCTTC. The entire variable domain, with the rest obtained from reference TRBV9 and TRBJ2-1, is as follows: DSGVTQTPKHLITATGQRVTLRCSPRSGDLSVYWYQQSLDQGLQFLIQYYNGEERAKGNILERFSAQQFPDLHSELNLSSLELGDSALYFCASSVGEGARYNEQFFGPGTRLTVL.

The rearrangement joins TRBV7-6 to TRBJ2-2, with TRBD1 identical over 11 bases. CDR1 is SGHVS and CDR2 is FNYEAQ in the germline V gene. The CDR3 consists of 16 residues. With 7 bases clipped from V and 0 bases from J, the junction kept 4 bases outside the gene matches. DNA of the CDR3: TGTGCCAGCACTGGACAGGGGGCGGCGAACACCGGGGAGCTGTTTTTT. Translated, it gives CASTGQGAANTGELFF.

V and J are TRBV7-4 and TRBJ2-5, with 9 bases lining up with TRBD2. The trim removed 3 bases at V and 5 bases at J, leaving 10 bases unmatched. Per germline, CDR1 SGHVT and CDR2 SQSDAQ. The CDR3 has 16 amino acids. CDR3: CASSLKLAGVFETQYF. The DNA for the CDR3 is TGTGCCAGCAGCTTGAAATTAGCGGGAGTTTTTGAGACCCAGTACTTC.

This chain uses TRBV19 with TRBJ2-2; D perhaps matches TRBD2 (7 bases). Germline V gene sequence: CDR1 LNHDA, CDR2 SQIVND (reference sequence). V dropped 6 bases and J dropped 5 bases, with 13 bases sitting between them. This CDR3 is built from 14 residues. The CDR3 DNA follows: TGTGCCAGTAGGAGGACTAGGGGGACCGGGGAGCTGTTTTTT. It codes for CASRRTRGTGELFF. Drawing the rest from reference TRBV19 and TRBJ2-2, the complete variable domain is DGGITQSPKYLFRKEGQNVTLSCEQNLNHDAMYWYRQDPGQGLRLIYYSQIVNDFQKGDIAEGYSVSREKKESFPLTVTSAQKNPTAFYLCASRRTRGTGELFFGEGSRLTVL.

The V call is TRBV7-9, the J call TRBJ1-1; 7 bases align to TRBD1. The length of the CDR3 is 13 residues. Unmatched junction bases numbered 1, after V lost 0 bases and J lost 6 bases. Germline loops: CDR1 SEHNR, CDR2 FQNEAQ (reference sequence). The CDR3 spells CASSLARGPEAFF. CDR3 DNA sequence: TGTGCCAGCAGCTTAGCGAGGGGGCCTGAAGCTTTCTTT.

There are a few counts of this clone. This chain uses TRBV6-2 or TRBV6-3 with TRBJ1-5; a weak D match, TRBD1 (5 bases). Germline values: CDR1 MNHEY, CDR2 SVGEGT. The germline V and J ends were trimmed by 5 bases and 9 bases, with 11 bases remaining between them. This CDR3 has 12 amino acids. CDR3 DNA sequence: TGTGCCAGCAGTCGAGGCCAGGGGCCCCAGCATTTT. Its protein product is CASSRGQGPQHF.

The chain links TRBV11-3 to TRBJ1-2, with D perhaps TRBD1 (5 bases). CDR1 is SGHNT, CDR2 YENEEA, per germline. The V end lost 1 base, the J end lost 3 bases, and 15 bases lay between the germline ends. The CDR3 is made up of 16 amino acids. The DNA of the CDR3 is TGTGCCAGCAGCTTAGGAGGGGCCATCGAAGACTATGGCTACACCTTC. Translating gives CASSLGGAIEDYGYTF.

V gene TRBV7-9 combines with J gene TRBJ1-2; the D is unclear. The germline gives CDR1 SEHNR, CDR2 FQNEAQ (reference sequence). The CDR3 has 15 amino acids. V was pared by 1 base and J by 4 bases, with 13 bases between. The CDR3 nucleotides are TGTGCCAGCAGCTTAGTTCCGTCGGGGAGCTATGGCTACACCTTC. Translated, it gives CASSLVPSGSYGYTF.

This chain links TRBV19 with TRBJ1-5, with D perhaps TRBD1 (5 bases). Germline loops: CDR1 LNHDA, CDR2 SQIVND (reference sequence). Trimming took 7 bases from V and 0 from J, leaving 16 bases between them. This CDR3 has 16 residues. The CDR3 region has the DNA TGTGCCAGTACCCCGCCCCCAGGGAATAGCAATCAGCCCCAGCATTTT. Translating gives CASTPPPGNSNQPQHF. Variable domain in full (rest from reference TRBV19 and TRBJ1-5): DGGITQSPKYLFRKEGQNVTLSCEQNLNHDAMYWYRQDPGQGLRLIYYSQIVNDFQKGDIAEGYSVSREKKESFPLTVTSAQKNPTAFYLCASTPPPGNSNQPQHFGDGTRLSIL.

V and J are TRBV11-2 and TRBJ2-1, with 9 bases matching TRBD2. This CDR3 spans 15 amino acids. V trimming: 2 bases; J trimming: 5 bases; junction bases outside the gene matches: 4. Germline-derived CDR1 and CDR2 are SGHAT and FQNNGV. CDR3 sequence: CASSLTAGGNNEQFF. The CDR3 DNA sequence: TGTGCCAGCAGCTTAACAGCGGGGGGTAACAATGAGCAGTTCTTC.

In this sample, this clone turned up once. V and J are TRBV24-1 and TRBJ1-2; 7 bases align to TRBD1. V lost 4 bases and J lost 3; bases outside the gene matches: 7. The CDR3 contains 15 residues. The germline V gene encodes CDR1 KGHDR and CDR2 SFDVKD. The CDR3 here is CATSDPFGTDYGYTF. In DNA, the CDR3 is TGTGCCACCAGTGACCCGTTTGGGACAGACTATGGCTACACCTTC.